This T cell receptor (beta chain) was observed in a study of OX40 agonist ivuxolimab in advanced cancers. The repertoire was sequenced with immunoSEQ multiplex PCR; TCRdb's copy has only in-frame clones and lacks some. The table has under 90,000 clones, approximately 89% seen once; the top ten hold about 0.2%. Study conclusions and caveats: The study did not work out the antigen specificity of the expanded peripheral T cells. CD8+ T cells showed, on average, more clonal expansion than CD4+ cells.

For this clone: Its antigen is as yet unknown.

The source of this sequence is an adult with an advanced solid tumor such as melanoma, head and neck, liver or kidney cancer. The sequenced sample was CD4+ or CD8+ T cells sorted from blood, obtained in a trial of the OX40 agonist ivuxolimab.

The DNA for the CDR3 is TGTGCCACCAGTGTATCCTTTCCAACTGAAGCTTTCTTT. Protein: CATSVSFPTEAFF. The rearrangement joins TRBV15 to TRBJ1-1; the D is unclear. CDR1 and CDR2 (germline): LNHNV, YYDKDF (reference sequence). Trimming removed 6 bases from V and 5 bases from J, with 13 bases in between. The CDR3 spans 13 residues. The full variable domain, completed using reference TRBV15 and TRBJ1-1, is DAMVIQNPRYQVTQFGKPVTLSCSQTLNHNVMYWYQQKSSQAPKLLFHYYDKDFNNEADTPDNFQSRRPNTSFCFLDIRSPGLGDTAMYLCATSVSFPTEAFFGQGTRLTVV.